A single sample gave rise to the 14 T cell receptor beta chains below, sequenced in a study of T cell responses to AZD1222 COVID-19 vaccine. Some clones are missing from TCRdb's copy, which holds only in-frame ones; the method was immunoSEQ multiplex PCR. The data show some 150,000 clones, 85% to 95% seen once. Specimen: peripheral blood, collected 28 days after the second AZD1222 dose. All receptors derive from an adult who received the AZD1222 COVID-19 vaccine.

V is TRBV19 and J is TRBJ2-7, with D possibly being TRBD1 (5 bases). V was shortened by 2 bases and J by 7 bases, with 6 bases between the two germline ends. This CDR3 spans 11 amino acids. CDR1 LNHDA and CDR2 SQIVND come from the germline V gene (reference sequence). The CDR3 sequence: CASSIKGEQYF. CDR3 nucleotides: TGTGCCAGTAGTATAAAGGGGGAGCAGTACTTC.

The chain employs TRBV28 and TRBJ1-2; D is undetermined. Trimming took 8 bases from V and 8 from J, leaving 18 bases between them. Germline V gene data show CDR1 as MDHEN and CDR2 as SYDVKM. There are 13 residues in the CDR3. CDR3: CASSSLAPRGYTF. The CDR3 nucleotides are TGTGCCAGCTCCTCCCTGGCTCCCCGAGGCTACACCTTC.

V and J are TRBV13 and TRBJ2-7, with 14 positions matching TRBD2. This CDR3 spans 17 amino acids. From germline, CDR1 is PRHDT and CDR2 FYEKMQ (reference sequence). The V gene end was trimmed by 5 bases and the J gene end by 6 bases; junction bases not matched to a gene: 12. The CDR3 region has the DNA TGTGCCAGCAGCCCGACTGGGACTAGCGGGAGCAAGAGCGAGCAGTACTTC. Translating it yields CASSPTGTSGSKSEQYF.

The chain is built from TRBV29-1 and TRBJ1-2, with D perhaps TRBD1 (5 bases). With 0 bases removed from V and 8 bases from J, the gap between germline ends came to 13 bases. From germline, CDR1 is SQVTM and CDR2 ANQGSEA. The CDR3 sequence is 13 residues long. The CDR3 sequence: CSVEDVQWGGYTF. The DNA for the CDR3 is TGCAGCGTTGAAGATGTGCAGTGGGGGGGCTACACCTTC.

CDR3 sequence: CASRDRPNTEAFF. In DNA form, the CDR3 reads TGTGCCAGTCGGGACAGGCCAAACACTGAAGCTTTCTTT. The genes are TRBV19 and TRBJ1-1; 8 nucleotides align to TRBD1. Germline loops: CDR1 LNHDA, CDR2 SQIVND (reference sequence). With 8 bases clipped from V and 2 bases from J, the junction kept 4 bases outside the gene matches. CDR3 size: 13 residues.

V and J are TRBV5-4 and TRBJ2-7, with D possibly being TRBD1 or TRBD2 (5 bases each). From germline, CDR1 is SGHNT and CDR2 YYREEE (reference sequence). With 0 bases removed from V and 0 bases from J, the gap between germline ends came to 7 bases. This CDR3 has 14 amino acids. CDR3 residues: CASSLAGSSYEQYF. The CDR3 DNA follows: TGTGCCAGCAGCTTGGCAGGGAGCTCCTACGAGCAGTACTTC.

The J gene is TRBJ1-1, the V gene TRBV27; 7 nucleotides match TRBD1. Germline CDR1 is MNHEY and CDR2 is SMNVEV (reference sequence). The CDR3 extends over 14 amino acids. Trimming at V came to 3 bases and at J to 1 base, leaving 2 bases not matched to a gene. The DNA of the CDR3 is TGTGCCAGCAGTTTTTACAGGGGGAACACTGAAGCTTTCTTT. Its protein product is CASSFYRGNTEAFF.

The chain employs TRBV27 and TRBJ1-2; weak D call: TRBD1 (5 bases). CDR1 and CDR2 (germline): MNHEY, SMNVEV (reference sequence). V shed 4 bases and J shed 0 bases, with 6 bases lying between them. This CDR3 is built from 13 residues. The CDR3 protein is CASSSQANYGYTF. The DNA of the CDR3 is TGTGCCAGCAGTTCACAGGCTAACTATGGCTACACCTTC.

The CDR3 DNA reads TGTGCCAGCAGTACAGGGGACACCGGGGAGCTGTTTTTT. The encoded protein is CASSTGDTGELFF. The gene calls are TRBV27 and TRBJ2-2, with 7 bases matching TRBD1. V gave up 5 bases and J gave up 3 bases; unmatched junction bases: 0. The CDR3 has 13 residues. The germline gives CDR1 MNHEY, CDR2 SMNVEV (reference sequence).

This clone was observed once. The genes are TRBV7-3 and TRBJ1-1, with D perhaps TRBD1 (5 bases). Germline V gene data show CDR1 as SGHTA and CDR2 as FQGTGA. This CDR3 is built from 13 residues. The germline V and J ends were trimmed by 1 base and 3 bases, with 6 bases remaining between them. The CDR3 region is CASSLSRDTEAFF. CDR3 bases: TGTGCCAGCAGCTTAAGCAGGGACACTGAAGCTTTCTTT.

The genes are TRBV28 and TRBJ1-5; D is unclear. Trimming took 6 bases from V and 5 from J, leaving 20 bases between them. CDR3 length: 16 residues. Germline CDR1 and CDR2: MDHEN and SYDVKM. The CDR3 region has the DNA TGTGCCAGCAGCTCTCCGGGGAGCCCAACAGATCAGCCCCAGCATTTT. It encodes CASSSPGSPTDQPQHF.

The chain joins TRBV11-2 to TRBJ2-1; 11 bases line up with TRBD2. V lost 0 bases and J lost 5; bases outside the gene matches: 9. The CDR3 is 18 residues long. Per the germline V gene, CDR1 is SGHAT and CDR2 is FQNNGV. The CDR3 DNA is TGTGCCAGCAGCTTAGATAAGACTAGCGGGAAACCTCACAATGAGCAGTTCTTC. Protein product: CASSLDKTSGKPHNEQFF.

The chain combines TRBV11-2 with TRBJ2-5; D is unclear. V was shortened by 3 bases and J by 6 bases, with 8 bases between the two germline ends. Germline-derived CDR1 and CDR2 are SGHAT and FQNNGV. The CDR3 contains 12 residues. The CDR3: CASSLERKTQYF. In DNA, the CDR3 is TGTGCCAGCAGCTTGGAAAGAAAGACCCAGTACTTC.

V gene TRBV11-2 combines with J gene TRBJ2-7; 9 nucleotides line up with TRBD1. Trimming took 0 bases from V and 0 from J; bases not matched to a gene: 6. CDR3 length: 17 amino acids. The V gene's germline CDR1 is SGHAT and CDR2 FQNNGV. This chain's CDR3 is CASSLEGTGRSSYEQYF. The CDR3 DNA reads TGTGCCAGCAGCTTAGAAGGGACAGGGAGAAGCTCCTACGAGCAGTACTTC.